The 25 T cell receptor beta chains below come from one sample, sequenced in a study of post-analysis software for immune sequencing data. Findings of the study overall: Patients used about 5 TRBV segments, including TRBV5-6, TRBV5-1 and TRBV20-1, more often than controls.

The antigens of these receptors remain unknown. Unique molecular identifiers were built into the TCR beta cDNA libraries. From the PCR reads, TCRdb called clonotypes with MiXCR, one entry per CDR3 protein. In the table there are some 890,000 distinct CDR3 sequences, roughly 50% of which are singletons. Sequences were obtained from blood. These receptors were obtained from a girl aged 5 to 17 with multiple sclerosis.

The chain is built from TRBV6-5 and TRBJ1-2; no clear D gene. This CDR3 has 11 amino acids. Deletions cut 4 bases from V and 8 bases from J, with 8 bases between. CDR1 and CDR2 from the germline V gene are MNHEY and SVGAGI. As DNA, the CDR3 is TGTGCCAGCAGTTGGGGAGGGGGCTACACCTTC. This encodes CASSWGGGYTF.

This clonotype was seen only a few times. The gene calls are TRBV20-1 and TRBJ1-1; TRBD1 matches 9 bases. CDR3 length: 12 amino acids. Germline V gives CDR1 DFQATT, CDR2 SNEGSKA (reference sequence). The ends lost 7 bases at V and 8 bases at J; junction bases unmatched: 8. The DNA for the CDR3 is TGCAGTGTTCCTACAGGGGGCGCAGAAGCTTTCTTT. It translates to CSVPTGGAEAFF.

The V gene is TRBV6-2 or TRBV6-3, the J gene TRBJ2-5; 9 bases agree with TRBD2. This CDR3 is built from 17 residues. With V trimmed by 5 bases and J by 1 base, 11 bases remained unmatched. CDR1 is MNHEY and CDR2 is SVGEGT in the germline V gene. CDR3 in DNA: TGTGCCAGCAGTCCTTTAGCGGGAGTAGGACGCCAAGAGACCCAGTACTTC. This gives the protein CASSPLAGVGRQETQYF.

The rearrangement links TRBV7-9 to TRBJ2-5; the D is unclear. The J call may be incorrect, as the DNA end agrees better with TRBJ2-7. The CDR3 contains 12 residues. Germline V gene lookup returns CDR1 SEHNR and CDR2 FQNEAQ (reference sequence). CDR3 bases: TGTGCCAGCAGCTTAGCAGCCCACGAGCAGTACTTC. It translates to CASSLAAHEQYF.

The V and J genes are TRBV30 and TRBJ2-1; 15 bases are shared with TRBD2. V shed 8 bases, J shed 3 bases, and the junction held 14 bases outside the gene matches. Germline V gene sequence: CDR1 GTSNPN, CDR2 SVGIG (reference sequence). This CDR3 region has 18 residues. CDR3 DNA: TGTGCCGGTCTTACCGGGACTAGCGGGAGGAGGGTCTACAATGAGCAGTTCTTC. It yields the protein CAGLTGTSGRRVYNEQFF.

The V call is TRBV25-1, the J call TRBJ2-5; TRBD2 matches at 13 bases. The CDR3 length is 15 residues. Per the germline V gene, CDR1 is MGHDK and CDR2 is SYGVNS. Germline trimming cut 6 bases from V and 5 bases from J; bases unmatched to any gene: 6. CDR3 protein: CASRGLAGVQETQYF. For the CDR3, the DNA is TGTGCCAGCAGAGGACTAGCGGGAGTTCAGGAGACCCAGTACTTC.

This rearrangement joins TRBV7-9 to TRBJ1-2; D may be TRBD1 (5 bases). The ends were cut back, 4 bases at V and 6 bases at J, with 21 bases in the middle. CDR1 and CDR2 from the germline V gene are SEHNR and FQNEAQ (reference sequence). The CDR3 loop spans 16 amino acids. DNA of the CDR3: TGTGCCAGCAGCTGGGGTCGGGGCAGCGTGATAAATGGCTACACCTTC. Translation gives CASSWGRGSVINGYTF. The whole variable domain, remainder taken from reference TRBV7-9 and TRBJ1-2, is DTGVSQNPRHKITKRGQNVTFRCDPISEHNRLYWYRQTLGQGPEFLTYFQNEAQLEKSRLLSDRFSAERPKGSFSTLEIQRTEQGDSAMYLCASSWGRGSVINGYTFGSGTRLTVV.

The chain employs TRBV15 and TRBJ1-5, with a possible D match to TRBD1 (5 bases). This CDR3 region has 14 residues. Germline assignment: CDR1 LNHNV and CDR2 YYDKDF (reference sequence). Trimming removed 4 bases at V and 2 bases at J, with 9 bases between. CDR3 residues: CATSNPQGNQPQHF. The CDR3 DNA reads TGTGCCACCAGCAACCCACAGGGCAATCAGCCCCAGCATTTT. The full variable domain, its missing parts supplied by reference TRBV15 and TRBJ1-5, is DAMVIQNPRYQVTQFGKPVTLSCSQTLNHNVMYWYQQKSSQAPKLLFHYYDKDFNNEADTPDNFQSRRPNTSFCFLDIRSPGLGDTAMYLCATSNPQGNQPQHFGDGTRLSIL.

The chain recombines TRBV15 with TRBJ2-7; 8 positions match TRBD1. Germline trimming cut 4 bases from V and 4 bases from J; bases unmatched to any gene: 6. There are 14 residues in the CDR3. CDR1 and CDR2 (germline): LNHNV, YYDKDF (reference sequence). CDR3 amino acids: CATSIDRGPYEQYF. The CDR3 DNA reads TGTGCCACCAGCATAGACAGGGGACCATACGAGCAGTACTTC.

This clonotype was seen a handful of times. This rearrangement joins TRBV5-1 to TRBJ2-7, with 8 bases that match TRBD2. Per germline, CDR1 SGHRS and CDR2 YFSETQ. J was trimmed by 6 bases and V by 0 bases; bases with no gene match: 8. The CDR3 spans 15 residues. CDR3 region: CASSLALTGGAEQYF. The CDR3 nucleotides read TGCGCCAGCAGCTTGGCCCTAACCGGGGGGGCCGAGCAGTACTTC.

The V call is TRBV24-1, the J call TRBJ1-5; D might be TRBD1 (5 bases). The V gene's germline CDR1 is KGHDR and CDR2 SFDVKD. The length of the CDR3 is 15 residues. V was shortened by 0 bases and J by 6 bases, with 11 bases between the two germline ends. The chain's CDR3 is CATSDLKGSGQPQHF. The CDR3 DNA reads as TGTGCCACCAGTGATTTGAAGGGGTCGGGTCAGCCCCAGCATTTT.

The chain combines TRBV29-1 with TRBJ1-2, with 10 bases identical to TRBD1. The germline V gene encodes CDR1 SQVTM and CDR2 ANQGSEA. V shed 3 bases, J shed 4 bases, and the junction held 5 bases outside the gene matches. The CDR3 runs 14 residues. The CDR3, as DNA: TGCAGCGTTGATGGGGACAGGGGTCTCTATGGCTACACCTTC. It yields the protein CSVDGDRGLYGYTF. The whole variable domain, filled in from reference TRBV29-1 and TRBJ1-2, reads SAVISQKPSRDICQRGTSLTIQCQVDSQVTMMFWYRQQPGQSLTLIATANQGSEATYESGFVIDKFPISRPNLTFSTLTVSNMSPEDSSIYLCSVDGDRGLYGYTFGSGTRLTVV.

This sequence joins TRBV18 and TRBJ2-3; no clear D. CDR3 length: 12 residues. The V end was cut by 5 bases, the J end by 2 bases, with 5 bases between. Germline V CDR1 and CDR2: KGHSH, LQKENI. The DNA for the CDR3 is TGTGCCAGCTCAACAAACACAGATACGCAGTATTTT. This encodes CASSTNTDTQYF.

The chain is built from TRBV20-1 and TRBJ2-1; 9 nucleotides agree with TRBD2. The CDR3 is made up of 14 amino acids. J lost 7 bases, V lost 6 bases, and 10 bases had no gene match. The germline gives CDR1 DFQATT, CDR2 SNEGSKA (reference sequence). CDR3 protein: CSAQRGDIWNEQFF. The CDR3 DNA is TGCAGTGCACAGCGGGGGGACATTTGGAATGAGCAGTTCTTC.

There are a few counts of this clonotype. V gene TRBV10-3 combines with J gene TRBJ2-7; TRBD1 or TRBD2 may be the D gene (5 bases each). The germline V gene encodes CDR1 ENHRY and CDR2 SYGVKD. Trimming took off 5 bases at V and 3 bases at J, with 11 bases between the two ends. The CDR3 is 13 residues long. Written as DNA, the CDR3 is TGTGCCATCAGTACTGGGGGTGGCTACGAGCAGTACTTC. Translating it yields CAISTGGGYEQYF.

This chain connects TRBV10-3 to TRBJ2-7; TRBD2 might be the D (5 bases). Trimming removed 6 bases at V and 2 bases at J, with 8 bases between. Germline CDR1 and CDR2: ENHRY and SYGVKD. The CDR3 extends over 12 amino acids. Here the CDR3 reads CAISRDAYEQYF. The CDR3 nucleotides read TGTGCCATCAGCCGGGATGCCTACGAGCAGTACTTC.

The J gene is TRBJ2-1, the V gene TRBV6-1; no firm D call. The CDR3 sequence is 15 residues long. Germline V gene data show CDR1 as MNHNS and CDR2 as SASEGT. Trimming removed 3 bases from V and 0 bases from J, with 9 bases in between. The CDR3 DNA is TGTGCCAGCAGTGAGAGGATTTCCTCCTACAATGAGCAGTTCTTC. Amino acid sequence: CASSERISSYNEQFF.

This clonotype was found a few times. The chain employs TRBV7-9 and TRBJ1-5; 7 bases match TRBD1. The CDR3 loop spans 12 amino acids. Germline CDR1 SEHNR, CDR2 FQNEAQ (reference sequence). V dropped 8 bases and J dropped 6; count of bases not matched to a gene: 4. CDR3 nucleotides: TGTGCCAGCGGACAGGAGGGTCAGCCCCAGCATTTT. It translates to CASGQEGQPQHF.

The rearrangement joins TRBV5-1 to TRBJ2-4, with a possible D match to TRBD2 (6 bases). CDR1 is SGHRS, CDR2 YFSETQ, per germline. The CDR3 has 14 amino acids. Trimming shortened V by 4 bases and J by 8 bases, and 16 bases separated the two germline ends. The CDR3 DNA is TGCGCCAGCAGCCCCTTGGAGGGAGCGGACATTCAGTACTTC. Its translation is CASSPLEGADIQYF.

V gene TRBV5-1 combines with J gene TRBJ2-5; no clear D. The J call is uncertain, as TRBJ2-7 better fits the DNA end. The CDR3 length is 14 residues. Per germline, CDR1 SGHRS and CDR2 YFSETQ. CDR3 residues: CASSLSPRSYEQYF. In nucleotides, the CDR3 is TGCGCCAGCAGCTTGAGCCCGAGGTCCTACGAGCAGTACTTC.

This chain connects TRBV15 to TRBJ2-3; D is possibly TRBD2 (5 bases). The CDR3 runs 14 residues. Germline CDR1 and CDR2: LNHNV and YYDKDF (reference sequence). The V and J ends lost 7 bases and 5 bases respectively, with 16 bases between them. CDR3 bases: TGTGCCACCAAGGACCCCACTAGTAGAGATACGCAGTATTTT. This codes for CATKDPTSRDTQYF.

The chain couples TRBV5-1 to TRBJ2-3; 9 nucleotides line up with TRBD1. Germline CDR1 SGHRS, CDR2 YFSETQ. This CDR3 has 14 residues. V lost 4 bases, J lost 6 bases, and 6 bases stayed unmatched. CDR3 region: CASSVTGGRDTQYF. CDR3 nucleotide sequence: TGCGCCAGCAGCGTGACAGGGGGAAGGGATACGCAGTATTTT.

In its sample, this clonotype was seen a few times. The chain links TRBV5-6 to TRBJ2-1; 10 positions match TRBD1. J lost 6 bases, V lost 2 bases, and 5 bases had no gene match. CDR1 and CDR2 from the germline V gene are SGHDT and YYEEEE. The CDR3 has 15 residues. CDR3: CASSFPGQGINEQFF. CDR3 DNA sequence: TGTGCCAGCAGCTTTCCGGGACAGGGGATCAATGAGCAGTTCTTC.

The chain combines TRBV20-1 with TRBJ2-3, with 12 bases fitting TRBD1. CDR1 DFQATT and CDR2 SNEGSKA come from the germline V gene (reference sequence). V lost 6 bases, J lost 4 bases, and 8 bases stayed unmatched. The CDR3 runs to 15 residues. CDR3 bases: TGCAGTGCCATACGGGACAGGGGGCAGGCAGATACGCAGTATTTT. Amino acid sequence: CSAIRDRGQADTQYF.

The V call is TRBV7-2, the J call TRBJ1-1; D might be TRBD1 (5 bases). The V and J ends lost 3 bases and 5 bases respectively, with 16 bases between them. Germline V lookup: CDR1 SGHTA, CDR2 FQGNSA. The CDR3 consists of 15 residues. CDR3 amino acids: CASSFPAGPGTEAFF. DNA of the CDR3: TGTGCCAGCAGCTTCCCCGCAGGGCCTGGGACTGAAGCTTTCTTT.